One T cell receptor beta chain is described in this entry. Its antigen is unidentified. These data belong to a study of beta chain features in type 1 diabetes. Germline V gene data show CDR1 as MNHEY and CDR2 as SMNVEV (reference sequence). Deletions cut 8 bases from V and 5 bases from J, with 16 bases between. The CDR3 sequence is 14 residues long. Sequenced material consisted of expressed TCRB transcripts (all of the isolated RNA was reverse transcribed). Sequencing used immunoSEQ multiplex PCR; TCRdb keeps in-frame clones, though not all of them. Among 300,000 to 400,000 clones listed, over 9% were seen once. Study-wide points: Among all four CD4+ subsets, Type 1 diabetes patients had TCRB CDR3s that were moderately but significantly shorter.

The chain recombines TRBV27 with TRBJ2-1, with unresolved D. Specimen: central memory CD4+ T cells from blood. This TCR was recovered from a man aged 25-45 years with type 1 diabetes. CDR3 region: CASSHGWQNNEQFF. CDR3 nucleotide sequence: TGTGCCAGCTCCCATGGGTGGCAGAACAATGAGCAGTTCTTC.